The next 11 T cell receptor beta chains were all read from a single sample in a study of breast tumors, draining lymph nodes, adjacent tissues. TCRdb independently ran MiXCR on the multiplex PCR reads; one entry per CDR3 protein. The sample consists of 20,000 to 30,000 distinct CDR3 sequences, around 68% of them appearing once. Sequencing used tumor-adjacent breast tissue. The receptors stem from a female donor with breast cancer. Some clones in this sample may be carry-over from other donors' samples.

The chain carries TRBV28 and TRBJ1-2; unclear D gene. Germline CDR1 reads MDHEN; CDR2 reads SYDVKM. V shed 4 bases and J shed 2 bases, with 5 bases lying between them. The length of the CDR3 is 12 residues. CDR3 in amino acids: CASSSVNYGYTF. The CDR3 region has the DNA TGTGCCAGCAGTTCCGTGAACTATGGCTACACCTTC.

V usage is TRBV10-2 and J usage is TRBJ2-7; D is possibly TRBD2 (5 bases). Looked up from germline, CDR1 is WSHSY and CDR2 is SAAADI. Trimming shortened V by 2 bases and J by 6 bases, and 17 bases separated the two germline ends. This CDR3 spans 15 amino acids. The CDR3 nucleotides read TGCGCCAGCAGTGAGGAAGAGGGAACCTTCGGCGAGCAGTACTTC. Translation: CASSEEEGTFGEQYF.

This sequence joins TRBV7-9 and TRBJ2-1; D possibly corresponds to TRBD2 (6 bases). CDR1 and CDR2 from the germline V gene are SEHNR and FQNEAQ (reference sequence). The CDR3 contains 15 residues. Deletions cut 1 base from V and 5 bases from J, with 12 bases between. In DNA form, the CDR3 reads TGTGCCAGCAGCTTAGTAGCGGCACTTGACAATGAGCAGTTCTTC. Residues: CASSLVAALDNEQFF.

Worth noting for this clonotype: The junction departs from the called germline gene at one end, perhaps through a read error. This rearrangement joins TRBV2 to TRBJ1-5; the D gene is possibly TRBD1 (5 bases). Germline values: CDR1 SNHLY, CDR2 FYNNEI. CDR3 length: 14 residues. CDR3 amino acids: CASRGAGSNQPRHF. The CDR3, as DNA: TGTGCCAGCAGAGGGGCCGGCAGCAATCAGCCCCGGCATTTT.

A few counts support this clonotype. CDR3 coding DNA: TGTGCCATCAGGGGGGAGACTACCTTCAATGAGCAGTTCTTC. Protein product: CAIRGETTFNEQFF. The chain employs TRBV10-3 and TRBJ2-1; D is tentatively TRBD1 or TRBD2 (5 bases each). Germline V gene lookup returns CDR1 ENHRY and CDR2 SYGVKD. V lost 6 bases and J lost 6, with 15 bases in between. The CDR3 consists of 14 residues.

V usage is TRBV11-2 and J usage is TRBJ2-1; 10 nucleotides line up with TRBD2. The ends lost 4 bases at V and 8 bases at J; junction bases unmatched: 8. Per germline, CDR1 SGHAT and CDR2 FQNNGV. This CDR3 is 15 amino acids long. For the CDR3, the DNA is TGTGCCAGCAGCTCATCCGGGACTAGCGTAGATGAGCAGTTCTTC. Its translation is CASSSSGTSVDEQFF. The full variable domain, rest sourced from reference TRBV11-2 and TRBJ2-1, is EAGVAQSPRYKIIEKRQSVAFWCNPISGHATLYWYQQILGQGPKLLIQFQNNGVVDDSQLPKDRFSAERLKGVDSTLKIQPAKLEDSAVYLCASSSSGTSVDEQFFGPGTRLTVL.

The table lists this clonotype with a count of one. The gene calls are TRBV10-1 and TRBJ2-1; 16 bases align to TRBD2. After removal of 3 bases from V and 6 bases from J, the junction contained 5 bases not matched to a gene. The CDR3 spans 17 residues. From germline, CDR1 is WNHNN and CDR2 SYGVQD (reference sequence). CDR3 sequence (DNA): TGCGCCAGCAGTGAACAGGGACTAGCGGGAGGGCCCAATGAGCAGTTCTTC. Translated: CASSEQGLAGGPNEQFF.

The CDR3 spells CASSPEFRLAAEQFF. As DNA, the CDR3 is TGTGCCAGCAGTCCCGAATTTCGACTAGCTGCTGAGCAGTTCTTC. This chain connects TRBV6-5 to TRBJ2-1; 7 nucleotides line up with TRBD2. Germline values: CDR1 MNHEY, CDR2 SVGAGI. The CDR3 runs to 15 residues. The V gene end was trimmed by 5 bases and the J gene end by 9 bases; junction bases not matched to a gene: 13.

This chain joins TRBV29-1 and TRBJ2-1, with D unclear. Trimming took off 4 bases at V and 6 bases at J, with 19 bases between the two ends. CDR1 is SQVTM and CDR2 is ANQGSEA in the germline V gene. The CDR3 runs to 15 residues. CDR3 DNA: TGCAGCGTTGGTCTTTTTGATTGGCCGGGCAATGAGCAGTTCTTC. As protein: CSVGLFDWPGNEQFF.

The genes are TRBV29-1 and TRBJ1-5, with a weak D call TRBD1 (6 bases). Per germline, CDR1 SQVTM and CDR2 ANQGSEA. The V gene lost 5 bases and the J gene lost 6 bases, with 17 bases spanning the gap. This CDR3 spans 14 amino acids. The CDR3 sequence is CSVSSWGQGQPQHF. The CDR3, as DNA: TGCAGCGTTAGCTCTTGGGGGCAGGGTCAGCCCCAGCATTTT.

The chain recombines TRBV11-3 with TRBJ2-1; 11 nucleotides match TRBD1. Unmatched junction bases numbered 4, after V lost 6 bases and J lost 6 bases. This CDR3 has 14 residues. Germline V gene sequence: CDR1 SGHNT, CDR2 YENEEA. The CDR3 reads CASRPGTGGNEQFF. CDR3 DNA: TGTGCCAGCAGACCAGGGACAGGGGGCAATGAGCAGTTCTTC.